This entry lists 19 T cell receptor beta chains sequenced from one sample in a study of cytotoxic CD8 clonotypes in ibrutinib-treated CLL. Clones were read by immunoSEQ multiplex PCR, and TCRdb kept only the in-frame ones, dropping some. Of roughly 220,000 clones listed, just over 70% are singletons. The sequencing here drew on PBMCs, taken after 12 months of ibrutinib treatment. These TCRs come from a human donor with chronic lymphocytic leukemia.

The chain joins TRBV2 to TRBJ1-2; no firm D call. The CDR3 is made up of 15 amino acids. CDR1 is SNHLY, CDR2 FYNNEI, per germline. The germline V and J ends were trimmed by 2 bases and 4 bases, with 14 bases remaining between them. As DNA, the CDR3 is TGTGCCAGCAGTGAACCCGACGGTCCGGGCTATGGCTACACCTTC. Amino acids: CASSEPDGPGYGYTF.

The chain recombines TRBV14 with TRBJ1-1, with D possibly matching TRBD1 (6 bases). Trimming cost V 0 bases and J 11 bases, with 16 bases left between them. Germline V gene lookup returns CDR1 SGHDN and CDR2 FVKESK. The CDR3 has 14 residues. The CDR3 region has the DNA TGTGCCAGCAGCCAAGAGTACGCGGGGGCTGCGGCTTTCTTT. It specifies CASSQEYAGAAAFF. Using reference TRBV14 and TRBJ1-1 for the parts outside the CDR3, the full variable domain is EAGVTQFPSHSVIEKGQTVTLRCDPISGHDNLYWYRRVMGKEIKFLLHFVKESKQDESGMPNNRFLAERTGGTYSTLKVQPAELEDSGVYFCASSQEYAGAAAFFGQGTRLTVV.

The chain combines TRBV7-8 with TRBJ2-5, with a weak D call TRBD1 (5 bases). The ends were cut back, 8 bases at V and 5 bases at J, with 18 bases in the middle. The CDR3 totals 14 residues. The germline CDR1 and CDR2 sequences are SGHVS and FQNEAQ. The CDR3: CASALGVGVETQYF. The DNA of the CDR3 is TGTGCCAGCGCATTAGGGGTAGGGGTGGAGACCCAGTACTTC.

The gene calls are TRBV6-8 and TRBJ2-1; 13 positions agree with TRBD2. Germline V CDR1 and CDR2: MNHGY, SAAAGT. V was clipped by 0 bases and J by 0 bases; unmatched bases: 8. This CDR3 comprises 20 residues. CDR3 coding DNA: TGTGCCAGCAGTTACTCGGTCTGGACTAGCGGGGGCAGCTCCTACAATGAGCAGTTCTTC. This translates into CASSYSVWTSGGSSYNEQFF.

The sample holds a few counts of this clone. This chain links TRBV11-2 with TRBJ1-2, with 8 bases that match TRBD1. The CDR3 runs to 14 residues. Per germline, CDR1 SGHAT and CDR2 FQNNGV. The ends lost 2 bases at V and 7 bases at J; junction bases unmatched: 6. The CDR3 sequence: CASSLYRGTGGYTF. CDR3 coding DNA: TGTGCCAGCAGCTTATACAGGGGGACAGGTGGCTACACCTTC.

The chain links TRBV9 to TRBJ2-7; no firm D call. The CDR3 has 14 amino acids. The V gene's germline CDR1 is SGDLS and CDR2 YYNGEE. Trimming stripped 1 base from V and 2 bases from J, with 10 bases between. This CDR3 is CASSVRSPPYEQYF. The CDR3 coding sequence is TGTGCCAGCAGCGTACGATCTCCGCCCTACGAGCAGTACTTC.

The CDR3 nucleotides are TGTGCCAGCAGCTATTTAGCGGGAGGAAATACAGATACGCAGTATTTT. Its translation: CASSYLAGGNTDTQYF. V gene TRBV4-2 combines with J gene TRBJ2-3, with 10 bases lining up with TRBD2. Germline V CDR1 and CDR2: LGHNA, YNFKEQ. V shed 5 bases, J shed 3 bases, and the junction held 8 bases outside the gene matches. The CDR3 is 16 amino acids.

The chain combines TRBV5-1 with TRBJ2-3, with 8 nucleotides matching TRBD1. V dropped 4 bases and J dropped 8; count of bases not matched to a gene: 6. Germline V gene data show CDR1 as SGHRS and CDR2 as YFSETQ. The CDR3 runs to 13 residues. CDR3 coding DNA: TGCGCCAGCAGCGGAGACAGGGGAGGTACGCAGTATTTT. Residues: CASSGDRGGTQYF. The variable domain in full, completed from reference TRBV5-1 and TRBJ2-3, reads KAGVTQTPRYLIKTRGQQVTLSCSPISGHRSVSWYQQTPGQGLQFLFEYFSETQRNKGNFPGRFSGRQFSNSRSEMNVSTLELGDSALYLCASSGDRGGTQYFGPGTRLTVL.

The chain joins TRBV30 to TRBJ2-3; TRBD1 is a possible D gene (6 bases). Germline V gene sequence: CDR1 GTSNPN, CDR2 SVGIG (reference sequence). With 0 bases removed from V and 0 bases from J, the gap between germline ends came to 10 bases. The CDR3 spans 15 residues. The CDR3, as DNA: TGTGCCTGGAGTGTAGGGGGTGCTAGCACAGATACGCAGTATTTT. Translated: CAWSVGGASTDTQYF.

The chain carries TRBV27 and TRBJ2-1; 7 nucleotides line up with TRBD2. Germline assignment: CDR1 MNHEY and CDR2 SMNVEV (reference sequence). The CDR3 is 14 amino acids. V lost 5 bases and J lost 8; bases outside the gene matches: 9. The CDR3 sequence is CASSIGLGGDEQFF. CDR3 nucleotides: TGTGCCAGCAGTATAGGACTGGGGGGGGATGAGCAGTTCTTC.

The chain recombines TRBV15 with TRBJ1-5, with 7 positions matching TRBD1. The CDR3 is made up of 17 amino acids. Germline V lookup: CDR1 LNHNV, CDR2 YYDKDF (reference sequence). Trimming took 0 bases from V and 4 from J; bases not matched to a gene: 9. The CDR3 here is CATSRDYPRTGNQPQHF. The CDR3 DNA reads as TGTGCCACCAGCAGAGATTACCCCCGGACAGGAAATCAGCCCCAGCATTTT.

V gene TRBV7-8 combines with J gene TRBJ2-7; 7 nucleotides agree with TRBD1. CDR3 length: 12 residues. Germline values: CDR1 SGHVS, CDR2 FQNEAQ. V gave up 10 bases and J gave up 4 bases; unmatched junction bases: 7. Written as DNA, the CDR3 is TGTGCCACCGACCCAGGGGGTTACGAGCAGTACTTC. Amino acids: CATDPGGYEQYF. Drawing the rest from reference TRBV7-8 and TRBJ2-7, the complete variable domain is GAGVSQSPRYKVAKRGQDVALRCDPISGHVSLFWYQQALGQGPEFLTYFQNEAQLDKSGLPSDRFFAERPEGSVSTLKIQRTQQEDSAVYLCATDPGGYEQYFGPGTRLTVT.

The CDR3 DNA sequence: TGTGCCAGTAGTATTACCCGTGGTGGCTACACCTTC. Its protein is CASSITRGGYTF. The chain uses TRBV19 and TRBJ1-2; no clear D. Germline V CDR1 and CDR2: LNHDA, SQIVND (reference sequence). The CDR3 covers 12 residues. Trimming left V 3 bases short and J 7 bases short, with 9 bases between. Full variable domain (rest looked up from reference TRBV19 and TRBJ1-2): DGGITQSPKYLFRKEGQNVTLSCEQNLNHDAMYWYRQDPGQGLRLIYYSQIVNDFQKGDIAEGYSVSREKKESFPLTVTSAQKNPTAFYLCASSITRGGYTFGSGTRLTVV.

This clone was detected a few times. V is TRBV2 and J is TRBJ1-2, with D perhaps matching TRBD1 (5 bases). The CDR3 loop spans 12 amino acids. Trimming took off 7 bases at V and 4 bases at J, with 10 bases between the two ends. Germline lookup yields CDR1 SNHLY and CDR2 FYNNEI. The CDR3 nucleotides are TGTGCCAGCACCCCCGACAGCTATGGCTACACCTTC. It translates to CASTPDSYGYTF.

This sequence joins TRBV29-1 and TRBJ2-2; 8 bases map to TRBD1. The CDR3 has 15 residues. Per the germline V gene, CDR1 is SQVTM and CDR2 is ANQGSEA. Trimming at V came to 6 bases and at J to 0 bases, leaving 6 bases not matched to a gene. The CDR3 spells CSVYDRGPNTGELFF. The CDR3 coding sequence is TGCAGCGTCTACGACAGGGGACCGAACACCGGGGAGCTGTTTTTT.

This clone occurred a few times. The V call is TRBV9, the J call TRBJ2-7; TRBD1 matches at 9 bases. This CDR3 contains 14 residues. Trimming at V came to 2 bases and at J to 2 bases, leaving 2 bases not matched to a gene. Germline values: CDR1 SGDLS, CDR2 YYNGEE. The CDR3 loop is CASSVRQGAYEQYF. DNA for the CDR3: TGTGCCAGCAGCGTGCGACAGGGGGCCTACGAGCAGTACTTC.

This clone was picked up a small number of times. The chain couples TRBV29-1 to TRBJ2-7; a weak D match, TRBD2 (5 bases). Germline CDR1 reads SQVTM; CDR2 reads ANQGSEA. Between the trimmed V and J ends, which lost 4 bases and 7 bases, there was a span of 14 bases. This CDR3 is 12 amino acids long. CDR3 protein: CSVGETFGEQYF. The CDR3 nucleotides read TGCAGCGTTGGGGAGACCTTCGGGGAGCAGTACTTC.

The V and J genes are TRBV13 and TRBJ2-3; D is possibly TRBD2 (6 bases). Trimming took 2 bases from V and 4 from J, leaving 25 bases between them. The CDR3 is made up of 19 amino acids. Germline CDR1 PRHDT, CDR2 FYEKMQ (reference sequence). CDR3: CASSLQSKVWLGGADTQYF. CDR3 sequence (DNA): TGTGCCAGCAGCTTACAATCGAAGGTCTGGCTAGGAGGGGCAGATACGCAGTATTTT.

V is TRBV28 and J is TRBJ2-7, with 8 bases fitting TRBD2. The V and J ends lost 7 bases and 4 bases, in that order; junction bases with no gene match: 6. CDR3 length equals 13 residues. Per germline, CDR1 MDHEN and CDR2 SYDVKM. The chain's CDR3 is CASNPGLDYEQYF. As DNA, the CDR3 is TGTGCCAGCAATCCGGGACTAGATTACGAGCAGTACTTC.